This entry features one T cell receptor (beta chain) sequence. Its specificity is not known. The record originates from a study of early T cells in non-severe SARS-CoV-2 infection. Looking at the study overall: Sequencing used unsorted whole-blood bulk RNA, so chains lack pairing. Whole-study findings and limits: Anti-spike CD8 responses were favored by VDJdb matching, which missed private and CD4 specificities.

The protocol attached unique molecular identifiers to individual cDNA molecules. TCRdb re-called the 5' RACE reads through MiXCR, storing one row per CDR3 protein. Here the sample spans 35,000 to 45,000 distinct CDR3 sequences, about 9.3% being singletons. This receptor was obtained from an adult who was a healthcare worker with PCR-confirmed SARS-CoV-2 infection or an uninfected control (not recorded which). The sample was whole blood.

CDR3 in DNA: TGTGCCAGCAGGGACAGGGGGGATTCACCCCTCCACTTT. Its protein is CASRDRGDSPLHF. The chain links TRBV2 to TRBJ1-6; 10 bases match TRBD1. The CDR3 runs 13 residues. Germline V lookup: CDR1 SNHLY, CDR2 FYNNEI. V dropped 6 bases and J dropped 8; count of bases not matched to a gene: 1.